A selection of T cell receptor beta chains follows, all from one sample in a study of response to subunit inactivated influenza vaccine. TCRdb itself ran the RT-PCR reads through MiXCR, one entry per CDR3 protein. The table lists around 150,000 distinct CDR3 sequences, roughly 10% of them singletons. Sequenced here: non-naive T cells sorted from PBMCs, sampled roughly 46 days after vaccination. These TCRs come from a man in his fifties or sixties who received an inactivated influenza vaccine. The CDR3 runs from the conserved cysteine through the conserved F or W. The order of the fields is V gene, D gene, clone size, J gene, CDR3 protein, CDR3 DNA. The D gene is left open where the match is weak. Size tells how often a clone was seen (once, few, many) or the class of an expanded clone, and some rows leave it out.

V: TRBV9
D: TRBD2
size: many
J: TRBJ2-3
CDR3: CASSLTAGSDTQYF
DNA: TGTGCCAGCAGCCTCACAGCGGGATCAGATACGCAGTATTTT

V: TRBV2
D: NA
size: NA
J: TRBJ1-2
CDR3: CASRALQGILYGYTF
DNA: TGTGCCAGCAGAGCCCTCCAGGGGATCCTTTACGGCTACACCTTC

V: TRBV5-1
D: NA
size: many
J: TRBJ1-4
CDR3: CASSLGREDEKLFF
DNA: TGCGCCAGCAGCCTGGGGAGAGAGGATGAAAAACTGTTTTTT

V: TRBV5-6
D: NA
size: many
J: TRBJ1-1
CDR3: CASSLAVNTEAFF
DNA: TGTGCCAGCAGCTTGGCGGTGAACACTGAAGCTTTCTTT

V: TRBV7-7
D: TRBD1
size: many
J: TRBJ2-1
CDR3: CASSLTGVNEQFF
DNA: TGTGCTAGCAGCCTGACAGGGGTAAATGAGCAGTTCTTC

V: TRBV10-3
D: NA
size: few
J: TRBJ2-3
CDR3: CAIRDRSTDTQYF
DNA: TGTGCCATCAGGGACCGTTCCACAGATACGCAGTATTTT

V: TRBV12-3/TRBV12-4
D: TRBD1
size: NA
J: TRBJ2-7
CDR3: CASSLGRQGWGEQYF
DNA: TGTGCCAGCAGTTTGGGCAGACAGGGGTGGGGAGAGCAGTACTTC

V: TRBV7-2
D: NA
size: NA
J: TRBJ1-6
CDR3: CASSQAREGTPLHF
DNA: TGTGCCAGCAGCCAGGCCCGGGAGGGGACACCCCTCCACTTT

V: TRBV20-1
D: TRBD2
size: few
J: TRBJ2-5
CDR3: CSASERGGRSQETQYF
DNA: TGCAGTGCTAGCGAGCGGGGAGGCAGGAGCCAAGAGACCCAGTACTTC

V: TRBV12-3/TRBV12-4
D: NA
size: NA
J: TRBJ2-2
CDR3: CASSSESSGGQQALSWNTGELFF
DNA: TGTGCCAGCAGTTCAGAATCCTCGGGGGGACAGCAAGCTCTCTCTTGGAACACCGGGGAGCTGTTTTTT

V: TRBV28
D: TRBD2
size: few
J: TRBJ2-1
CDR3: CATQRGTSGAYNEQFF
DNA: TGTGCCACACAACGAGGGACTAGCGGAGCCTACAATGAGCAGTTCTTC